This entry describes one T cell receptor (beta chain). The data were taken from a study of blood T cell repertoires in COVID-19. At the level of the study: Italy, Spain and the United States were the sources of the convalescent and acute COVID-19 samples. In each case, the material was cDNA or gDNA derived from T cells, B-cell-depleted T cells, or PBMCs.

CDR1 and CDR2 (germline): SQVTM, ANQGSEA. The CDR3 is made up of 17 amino acids. With 0 bases clipped from V and 3 bases from J, the junction kept 11 bases outside the gene matches. Study processing details: Estimation of nucleated cell counts was performed using reference gene primer amplification. The method was immunoSEQ multiplex PCR; TCRdb's version includes in-frame clones alone and lacks a portion of them. D and trimming come from the DNA, and the V and J calls and clone size come from that table. The sample has around 200,000 clones; about 83% are singletons. This receptor was identified in a woman under 30 who had recovered from COVID-19. Sequenced material: peripheral blood. J is TRBJ2-5 and V is TRBV29-1; the match to TRBD2 covers 9 bases. The CDR3 loop is CSVEDLGVTSGKETQYF. The CDR3 DNA follows: TGCAGCGTTGAAGATCTAGGAGTGACTAGCGGCAAAGAGACCCAGTACTTC. Filled out from reference TRBV29-1 and TRBJ2-5, the complete variable domain reads SAVISQKPSRDICQRGTSLTIQCQVDSQVTMMFWYRQQPGQSLTLIATANQGSEATYESGFVIDKFPISRPNLTFSTLTVSNMSPEDSSIYLCSVEDLGVTSGKETQYFGPGTRLLVL.